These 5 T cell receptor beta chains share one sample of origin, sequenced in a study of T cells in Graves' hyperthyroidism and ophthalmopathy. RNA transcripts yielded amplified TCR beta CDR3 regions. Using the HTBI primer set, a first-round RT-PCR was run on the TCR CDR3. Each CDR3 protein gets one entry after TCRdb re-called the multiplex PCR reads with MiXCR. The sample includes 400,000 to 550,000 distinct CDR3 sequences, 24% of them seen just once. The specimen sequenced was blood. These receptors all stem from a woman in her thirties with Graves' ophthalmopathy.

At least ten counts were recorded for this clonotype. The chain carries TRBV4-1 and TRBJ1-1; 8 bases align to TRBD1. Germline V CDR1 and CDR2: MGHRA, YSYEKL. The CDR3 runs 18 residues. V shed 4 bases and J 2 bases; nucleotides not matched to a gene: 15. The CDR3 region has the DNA TGCGCCAGCAGCCGTGAGGCAGGGGGCGCGGCGGGAAACACTGAAGCTTTCTTT. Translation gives CASSREAGGAAGNTEAFF.

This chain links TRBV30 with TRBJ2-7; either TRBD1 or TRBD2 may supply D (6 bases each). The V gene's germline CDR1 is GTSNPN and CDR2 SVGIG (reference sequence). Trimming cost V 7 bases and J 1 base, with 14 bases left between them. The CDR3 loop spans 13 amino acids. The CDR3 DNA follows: TGTGCCTCCGAGGGGGGTTCGTCCTACGAGCAGTACTTC. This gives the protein CASEGGSSYEQYF.

The CDR3 loop reads CASSFVGRSTEAFF. CDR3 DNA: TGTGCCAGCAGTTTTGTGGGGCGCTCCACTGAAGCTTTCTTT. The chain combines TRBV12-3 or TRBV12-4 with TRBJ1-1, with D possibly TRBD1 on 5 matching bases. This CDR3 is 14 amino acids long. The V end was cut by 3 bases, the J end by 4 bases, with 12 bases between.

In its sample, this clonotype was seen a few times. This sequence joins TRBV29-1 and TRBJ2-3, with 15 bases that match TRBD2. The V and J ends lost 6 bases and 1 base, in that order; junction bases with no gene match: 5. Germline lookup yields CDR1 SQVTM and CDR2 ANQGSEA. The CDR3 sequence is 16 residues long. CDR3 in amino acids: CSVRGTSGGRTDTQYF. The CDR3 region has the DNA TGCAGCGTGAGGGGGACTAGCGGGGGGCGCACAGATACGCAGTATTTT.

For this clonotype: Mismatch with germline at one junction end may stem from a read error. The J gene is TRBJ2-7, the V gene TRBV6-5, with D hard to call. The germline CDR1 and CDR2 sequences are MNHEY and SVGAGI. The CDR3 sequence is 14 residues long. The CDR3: CASSYSSVKYDQYF. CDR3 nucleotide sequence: TGTGCCAGCAGTTACTCGAGCGTGAAATACGATCAGTACTTC.